This TCR beta chain comes out of a study of CD8+CD57+ T cells in acquired aplastic anemia (dated by TCRdb to the late 2010s). General notes on the study: On average, sorted CD4+ and CD8+ cells yielded about 3 ug of extracted DNA, with a range of about 0.18 to 30 ug. A CD8+CD57+ expansion meant a frequency higher than the mean frequency seen in healthy subjects. Overall study outcomes, separate from this receptor: Although roughly 30 CD8+ CDR3 sequences were shared by patients and controls, these sequences appeared highly expressed in patients and within the immunodominant clones of patients. No significant difference in CD8+ Simpson's diversity was found between patients and healthy controls (P=0.060).

From the cysteine through the phenylalanine, the CDR3 covers 15 amino acids. The DNA shown is the 45-base CDR3, in frame from base 1. CDR1 DFQATT and CDR2 SNEGSKA are derived from the germline V gene (reference sequence). The V end gives up 6 bases and the J end 5 bases, leaving 16 bases in the junction not matched to a gene. The patients picked for sequencing were ones in whom flow cytometry had shown an expansion of CD8+CD57+ cells. Severe acquired aplastic anemia was diagnosed in all patients according to International Study of Aplastic Anemia and Agranulocytosis and Camitta criteria. Patients had received no therapy at the time of blood sampling. The study deep-sequenced TCR repertoires of sorted CD4+ and CD8+ blood T cells from severe aplastic anemia patients and healthy subjects. Patients were enrolled in the USA under clinicaltrials.gov protocols 00001620, 01623167, 00001397, 00071045, 00081523 and 00961064. Ficoll-Paque density gradient centrifugation was used to isolate peripheral blood mononuclear cells. CD4+ and CD8+ T cells were sorted by FACS or magnetic beads before DNA extraction.

Genomic DNA served as template for TCR beta VDJ combination and CDR3 sequence profiling. TCR repertoire sequencing was run on an Illumina HiSeq 2000. The paper's data handling went like this. TRBV/TRBJ rearrangement plots, CDR3 size and DJ length profiles, and Simpson's diversity index were used to evaluate the repertoires. The most abundant DNA sequence in the deep sequencing data was taken as the immunodominant clone. CDR3 amino acid sequences were screened for sharing across subjects and were compared with published repertoires and the VDJdb database. In TCRdb, the public reads were trimmed at Q25 with fastp and aligned with MiXCR, with productive beta chains retained. CDR3 protein duplicates are merged, each entry listing the most common genes and DNA. These V and J calls rely on TCRdb rather than the paper's analysis. For this sample there are about 160,000 distinct CDR3 sequences; 45% to 55% appear just once. In total, the top ten clones hold approximately 3% of the sample.

As concerns this clonotype: The clone's antigen remains unknown. One base away there is no much larger clone; base qualities are not given.

The sample consisted of sorted CD4+, CD8+, or CD8+CD57+ T cells (not recorded which) from PBMCs. The TCR was taken from a human donor with aplastic anemia. Recombination linked TRBV20-1 to TRBJ2-7, and 7 junction bases match TRBD2. This receptor carries the CDR3 CSATPSVGRADEQYF. The nucleotide sequence reads TGCAGTGCGACCCCTAGCGTTGGGAGGGCCGACGAGCAGTACTTC.